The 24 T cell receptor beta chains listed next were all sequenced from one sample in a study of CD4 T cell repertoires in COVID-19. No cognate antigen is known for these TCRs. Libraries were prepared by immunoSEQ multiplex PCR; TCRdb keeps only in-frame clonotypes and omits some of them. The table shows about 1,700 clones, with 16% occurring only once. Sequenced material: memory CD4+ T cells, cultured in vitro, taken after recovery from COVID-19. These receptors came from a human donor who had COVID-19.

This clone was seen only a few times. CDR3 sequence: CSAIDPAGGRDEQFF. For the CDR3, the DNA is TGCAGTGCTATTGACCCAGCGGGAGGTAGAGATGAGCAGTTCTTC. V is TRBV20-1 and J is TRBJ2-1; 9 nucleotides agree with TRBD2. The trim removed 4 bases at V and 8 bases at J, leaving 12 bases unmatched. The CDR3 covers 15 residues. Germline loops: CDR1 DFQATT, CDR2 SNEGSKA (reference sequence).

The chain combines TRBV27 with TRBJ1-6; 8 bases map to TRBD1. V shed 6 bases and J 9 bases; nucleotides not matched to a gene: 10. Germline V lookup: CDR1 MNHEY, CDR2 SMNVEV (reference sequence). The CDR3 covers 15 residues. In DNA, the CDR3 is TGTGCCAGCAGCCCATCGGGACAGGCGGTTTCACCCCTCCACTTT. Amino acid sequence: CASSPSGQAVSPLHF.

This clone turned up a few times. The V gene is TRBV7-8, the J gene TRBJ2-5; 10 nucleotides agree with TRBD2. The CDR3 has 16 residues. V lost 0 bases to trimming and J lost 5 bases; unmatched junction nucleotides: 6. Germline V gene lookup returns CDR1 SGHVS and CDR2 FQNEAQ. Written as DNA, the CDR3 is TGTGCCAGCAGCTTAGCGGGTAGCGGGGGGTTGGAGACCCAGTACTTC. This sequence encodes CASSLAGSGGLETQYF.

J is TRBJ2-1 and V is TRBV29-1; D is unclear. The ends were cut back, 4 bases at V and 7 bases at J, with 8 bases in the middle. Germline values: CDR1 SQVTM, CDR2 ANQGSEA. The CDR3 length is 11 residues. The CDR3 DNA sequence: TGCAGCGTTGCTGTGACAAATGAGCAGTTCTTC. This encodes CSVAVTNEQFF.

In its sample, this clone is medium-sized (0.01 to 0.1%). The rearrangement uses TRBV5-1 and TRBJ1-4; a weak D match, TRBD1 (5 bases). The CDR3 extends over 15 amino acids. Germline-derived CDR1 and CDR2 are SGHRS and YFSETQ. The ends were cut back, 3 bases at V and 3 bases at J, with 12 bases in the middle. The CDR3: CASSSPGGPNEKLFF. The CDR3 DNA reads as TGCGCCAGCAGCTCCCCTGGGGGACCTAATGAAAAACTGTTTTTT.

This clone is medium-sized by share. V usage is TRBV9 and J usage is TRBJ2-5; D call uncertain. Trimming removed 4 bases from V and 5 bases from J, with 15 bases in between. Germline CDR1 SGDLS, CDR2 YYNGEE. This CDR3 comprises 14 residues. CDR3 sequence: CASSRRPVPETQYF. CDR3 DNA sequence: TGTGCCAGCAGCCGACGGCCTGTCCCGGAGACCCAGTACTTC.

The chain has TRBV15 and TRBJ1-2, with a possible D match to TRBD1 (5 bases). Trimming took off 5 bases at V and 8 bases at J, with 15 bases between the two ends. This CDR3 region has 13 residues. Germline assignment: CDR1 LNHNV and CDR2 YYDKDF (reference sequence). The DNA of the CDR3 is TGTGCCACCAGCCCCCGAGGAGGGGACGGCTACACCTTC. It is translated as CATSPRGGDGYTF.

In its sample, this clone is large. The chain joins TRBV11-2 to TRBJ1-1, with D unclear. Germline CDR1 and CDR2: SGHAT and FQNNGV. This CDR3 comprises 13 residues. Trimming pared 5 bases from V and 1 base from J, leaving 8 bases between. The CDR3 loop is CASSRNTNTEAFF. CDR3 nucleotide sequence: TGTGCCAGCAGCCGAAACACGAACACTGAAGCTTTCTTT. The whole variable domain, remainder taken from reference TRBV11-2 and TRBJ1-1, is EAGVAQSPRYKIIEKRQSVAFWCNPISGHATLYWYQQILGQGPKLLIQFQNNGVVDDSQLPKDRFSAERLKGVDSTLKIQPAKLEDSAVYLCASSRNTNTEAFFGQGTRLTVV.

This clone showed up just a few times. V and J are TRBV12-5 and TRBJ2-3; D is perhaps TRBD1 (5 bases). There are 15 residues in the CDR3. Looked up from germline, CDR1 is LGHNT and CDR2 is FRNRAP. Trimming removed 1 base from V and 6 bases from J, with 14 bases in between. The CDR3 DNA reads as TGTGCTAGTGGTTTGGCCAGCACAGGCTCGGATACGCAGTATTTT. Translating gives CASGLASTGSDTQYF.

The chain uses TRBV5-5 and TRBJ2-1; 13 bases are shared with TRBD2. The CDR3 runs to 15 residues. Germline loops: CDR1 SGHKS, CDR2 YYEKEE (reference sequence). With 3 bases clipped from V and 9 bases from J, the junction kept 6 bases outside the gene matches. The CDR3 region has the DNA TGTGCCAGCAGCTCCACTAGCGGGGGGGCGACTGAGCAGTTCTTC. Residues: CASSSTSGGATEQFF.

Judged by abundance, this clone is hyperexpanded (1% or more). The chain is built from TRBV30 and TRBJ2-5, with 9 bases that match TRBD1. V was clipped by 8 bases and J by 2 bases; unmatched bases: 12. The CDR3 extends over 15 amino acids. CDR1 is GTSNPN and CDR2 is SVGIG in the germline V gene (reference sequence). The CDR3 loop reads CAGQTGTGRQETQYF. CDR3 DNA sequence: TGTGCCGGGCAAACCGGGACAGGGAGACAAGAGACCCAGTACTTC. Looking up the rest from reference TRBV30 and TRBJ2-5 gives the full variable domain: SQTIHQWPATLVQPVGSPLSLECTVEGTSNPNLYWYRQAAGRGLQLLFYSVGIGQISSEVPQNLSASRPQDRQFILSSKKLLLSDSGFYLCAGQTGTGRQETQYFGPGTRLLVL.

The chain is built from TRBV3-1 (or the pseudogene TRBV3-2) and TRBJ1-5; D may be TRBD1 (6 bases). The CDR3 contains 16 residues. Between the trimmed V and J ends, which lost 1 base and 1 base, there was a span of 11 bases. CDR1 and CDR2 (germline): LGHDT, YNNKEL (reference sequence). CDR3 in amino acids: CASSQGTVPSNQPQHF. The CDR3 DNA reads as TGTGCCAGCAGCCAAGGGACAGTACCGAGCAATCAGCCCCAGCATTTT.

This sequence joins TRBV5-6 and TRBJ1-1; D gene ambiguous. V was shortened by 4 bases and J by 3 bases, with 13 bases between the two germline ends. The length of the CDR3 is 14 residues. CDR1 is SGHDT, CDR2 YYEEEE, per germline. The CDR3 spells CASSRRGRDTEAFF. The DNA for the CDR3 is TGTGCCAGCAGCCGGAGAGGGAGGGACACTGAAGCTTTCTTT.

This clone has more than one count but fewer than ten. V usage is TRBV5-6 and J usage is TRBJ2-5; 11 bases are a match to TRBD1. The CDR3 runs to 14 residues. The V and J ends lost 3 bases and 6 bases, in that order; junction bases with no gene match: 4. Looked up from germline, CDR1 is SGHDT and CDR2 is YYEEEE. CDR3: CASSSDRGLQTQYF. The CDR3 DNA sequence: TGTGCCAGCAGCTCGGACAGGGGGCTACAGACCCAGTACTTC.

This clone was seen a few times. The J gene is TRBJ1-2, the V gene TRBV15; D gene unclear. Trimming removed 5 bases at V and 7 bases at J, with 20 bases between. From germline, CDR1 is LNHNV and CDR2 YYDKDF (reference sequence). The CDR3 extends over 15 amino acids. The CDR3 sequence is CATSRRAGPSSGYTF. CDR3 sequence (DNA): TGTGCCACCAGCCGGAGGGCAGGACCTTCCAGTGGCTACACCTTC.

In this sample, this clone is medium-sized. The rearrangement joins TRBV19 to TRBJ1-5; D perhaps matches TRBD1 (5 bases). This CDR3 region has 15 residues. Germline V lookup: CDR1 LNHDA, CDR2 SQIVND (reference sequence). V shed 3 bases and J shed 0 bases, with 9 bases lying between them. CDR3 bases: TGTGCCAGTAGTATGCTGGGGGTTAGCAATCAGCCCCAGCATTTT. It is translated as CASSMLGVSNQPQHF.

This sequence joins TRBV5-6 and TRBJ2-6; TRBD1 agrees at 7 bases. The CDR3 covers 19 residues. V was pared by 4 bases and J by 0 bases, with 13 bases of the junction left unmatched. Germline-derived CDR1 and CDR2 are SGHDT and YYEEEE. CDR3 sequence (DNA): TGTGCCAGCAGCCCACAACAGGGGAGTCGGCACTCTGGGGCCAACGTCCTGACTTTC. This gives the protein CASSPQQGSRHSGANVLTF.

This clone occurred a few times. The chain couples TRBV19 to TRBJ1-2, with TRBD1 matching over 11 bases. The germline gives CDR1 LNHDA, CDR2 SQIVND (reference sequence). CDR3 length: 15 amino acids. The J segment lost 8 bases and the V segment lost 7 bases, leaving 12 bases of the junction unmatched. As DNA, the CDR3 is TGTGCCAGTATCGCCCGGACAGGGGGCTTGCGAGGCTACACCTTC. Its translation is CASIARTGGLRGYTF.

CDR3 nucleotide sequence: TGTGCCAGCAGTAGAGATTCTCGCGAGCAGTACTTC. The encoded protein is CASSRDSREQYF. The J gene is TRBJ2-7, the V gene TRBV28; unclear D gene. Trimming pared 5 bases from V and 6 bases from J, leaving 11 bases between. CDR1 and CDR2 (germline): MDHEN, SYDVKM. The CDR3 runs 12 residues. The variable domain in full, with the rest retrieved from reference TRBV28 and TRBJ2-7, is DVKVTQSSRYLVKRTGEKVFLECVQDMDHENMFWYRQDPGLGLRLIYFSYDVKMKEKGDIPEGYSVSREKKERFSLILESASTNQTSMYLCASSRDSREQYFGPGTRLTVT.

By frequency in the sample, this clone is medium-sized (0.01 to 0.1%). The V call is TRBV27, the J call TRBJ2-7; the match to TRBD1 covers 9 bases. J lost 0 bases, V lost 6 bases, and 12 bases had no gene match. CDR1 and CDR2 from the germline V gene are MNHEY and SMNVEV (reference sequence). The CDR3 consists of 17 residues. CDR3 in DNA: TGTGCCAGCAGAGTTAACCAAGCGGGACAGGGCTCCTACGAGCAGTACTTC. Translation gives CASRVNQAGQGSYEQYF.

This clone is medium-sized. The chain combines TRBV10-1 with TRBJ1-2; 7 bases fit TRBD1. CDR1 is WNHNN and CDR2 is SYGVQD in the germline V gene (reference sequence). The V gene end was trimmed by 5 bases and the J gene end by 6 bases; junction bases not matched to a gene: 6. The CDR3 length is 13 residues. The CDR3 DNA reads TGCGCCAGCAGTAGCCGACAGGGTGATGGCTACACCTTC. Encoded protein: CASSSRQGDGYTF.

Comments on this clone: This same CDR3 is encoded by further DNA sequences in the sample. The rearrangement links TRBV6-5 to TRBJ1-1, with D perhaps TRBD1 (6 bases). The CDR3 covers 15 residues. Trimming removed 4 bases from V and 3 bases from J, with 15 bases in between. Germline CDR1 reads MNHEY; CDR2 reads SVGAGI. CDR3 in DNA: TGTGCCAGCAGTTGCGGGGGGGGGCCGGACACTGAAGCTTTCTTT. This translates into CASSCGGGPDTEAFF.

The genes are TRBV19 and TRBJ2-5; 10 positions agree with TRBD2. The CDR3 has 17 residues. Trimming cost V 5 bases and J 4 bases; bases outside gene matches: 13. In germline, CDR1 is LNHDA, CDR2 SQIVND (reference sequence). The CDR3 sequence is CASSLRGSGGALETQYF. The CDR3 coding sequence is TGTGCCAGTAGTCTGAGGGGAAGCGGGGGGGCCCTAGAGACCCAGTACTTC.

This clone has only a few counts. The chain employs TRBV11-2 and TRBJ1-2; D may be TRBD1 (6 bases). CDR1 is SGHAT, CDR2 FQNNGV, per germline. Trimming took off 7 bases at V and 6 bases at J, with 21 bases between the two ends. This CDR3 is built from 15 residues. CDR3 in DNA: TGTGCCAGCACCCAAAGACGGGGGGCCCTTCATGGCTACACCTTC. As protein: CASTQRRGALHGYTF.